This T cell receptor (beta chain) stems from a study of identifying expanded T cells in peripheral blood. No infections or other immune events were documented during collection. The length of the CDR3 is 13 residues. V gave up 2 bases and J gave up 2 bases, with 5 bases separating them. The germline V gene encodes CDR1 SGHNT and CDR2 YENEEA. Only one count was recorded for this clone. Produced via immunoSEQ multiplex PCR; TCRdb's table is partial and in-frame only. The sample includes over 100,000 clones, 88% seen only once; the top ten take roughly 14%. This chain links TRBV11-3 with TRBJ2-3; D not resolved. The source material was blood. This TCR was sampled from a person aged 18 to 69 in good health. The CDR3 loop reads CASSLSTTDTQYF. CDR3 nucleotide sequence: TGTGCCAGCAGCTTAAGCACCACAGATACGCAGTATTTT. The variable domain in full, completed from reference TRBV11-3 and TRBJ2-3, reads EAGVVQSPRYKIIEKKQPVAFWCNPISGHNTLYWYLQNLGQGPELLIRYENEEAVDDSQLPKDRFSAERLKGVDSTLKIQPAELGDSAVYLCASSLSTTDTQYFGPGTRLTVL.